Sequencing of this T cell receptor beta chain was carried out in a study of cytomegalovirus exposure and HLA in healthy donors. PCR amplification relied on 60 Vbeta primers (plus 13 Jbeta primers). The table came from immunoSEQ multiplex PCR; TCRdb's copy has only in-frame clones and leaves some out. This table has about 140,000 clones, 80% to 85% appearing once. This CDR3 is built from 13 residues. The V and J ends lost 10 bases and 13 bases, in that order; junction bases with no gene match: 11. Germline CDR1 reads SEHNR; CDR2 reads FQNEAQ (reference sequence). V and J are TRBV7-9 and TRBJ1-4, with 11 bases aligning to TRBD1. The sequenced sample was PBMCs. The receptor's source is a female donor in good health and CMV-seronegative. CDR3 sequence: CATPSGTGGGLFF. Here the CDR3 DNA reads TGTGCCACACCCTCCGGGACAGGGGGTGGACTGTTTTTT. The full variable domain, completed using reference TRBV7-9 and TRBJ1-4, is DTGVSQNPRHKITKRGQNVTFRCDPISEHNRLYWYRQTLGQGPEFLTYFQNEAQLEKSRLLSDRFSAERPKGSFSTLEIQRTEQGDSAMYLCATPSGTGGGLFFGSGTQLSVL.